This TCR beta chain was identified in a study of quantifying T cell responses using KT2 cells. Looking at the study overall: TCR alpha and beta constant-region primers primed reverse transcription of RNA. General study findings and limits: Very high KT2 spike-in numbers caused saturation in KT2 sequence detection. Counts of KT2 alpha and beta sequences rose linearly with the number of KT2 cells added. KT2 sequences were detected down to about one KT2 cell per 100,000 PBMC.

A single-stranded UMI oligo with SP2 sequence was ligated to cDNA 3' ends. The first PCR ran 4 to 5 cycles with an equimolar RC1.1 and RC1.2 beta primer mix. TCRdb ran MiXCR on the UMI-ligation and nested PCR reads and lists one entry per CDR3 protein. This table holds tens of thousands of distinct CDR3 sequences, 10% found once. V lost 6 bases and J lost 7, with 15 bases in between. The CDR3 loop spans 13 amino acids. The germline V gene has CDR1 MNHEY and CDR2 SMNVEV (reference sequence). A note on this clonotype: Its antigen is currently unknown.

The sample is PBMC spiked with counted cells of clone KT2. The sample taken for sequencing was PBMCs spiked with cells of the T cell clone KT2. This chain connects TRBV27 to TRBJ1-2; a possible D gene is TRBD1 (6 bases). This TCR came from a human donor. The DNA for the CDR3 is TGTGCCAGCAGAGGCTCGGGGGGGCTTGGCTACACCTTC. This translates into CASRGSGGLGYTF.